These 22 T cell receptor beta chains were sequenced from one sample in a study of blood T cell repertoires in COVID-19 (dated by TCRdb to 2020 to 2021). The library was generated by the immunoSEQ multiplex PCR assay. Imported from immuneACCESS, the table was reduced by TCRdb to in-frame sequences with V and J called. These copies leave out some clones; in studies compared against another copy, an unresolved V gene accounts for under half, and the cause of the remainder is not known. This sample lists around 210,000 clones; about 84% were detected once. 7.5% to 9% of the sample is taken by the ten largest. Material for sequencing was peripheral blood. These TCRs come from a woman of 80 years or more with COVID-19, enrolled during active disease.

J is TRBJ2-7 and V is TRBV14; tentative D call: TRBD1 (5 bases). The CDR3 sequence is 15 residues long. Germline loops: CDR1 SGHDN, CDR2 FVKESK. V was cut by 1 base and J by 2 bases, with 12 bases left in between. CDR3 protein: CASSQGQADTYEQYF. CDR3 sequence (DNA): TGTGCCAGCAGCCAAGGCCAGGCGGACACCTACGAGCAGTACTTC.

CDR3 in amino acids: CASSLAGTGTYNEQFF. The CDR3 DNA is TGTGCCAGCAGCTTAGCAGGGACAGGGACATACAATGAGCAGTTCTTC. The J gene is TRBJ2-1, the V gene TRBV7-6, with 9 bases fitting TRBD1. Germline CDR1 SGHVS, CDR2 FNYEAQ. With V trimmed by 0 bases and J by 4 bases, 4 bases remained unmatched. The CDR3 covers 16 residues.

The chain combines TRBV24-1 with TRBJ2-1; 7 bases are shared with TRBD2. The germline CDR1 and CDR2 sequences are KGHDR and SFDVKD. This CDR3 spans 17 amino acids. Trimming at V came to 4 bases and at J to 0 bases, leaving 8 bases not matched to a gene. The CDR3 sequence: CATSEPGTTSSYNEQFF. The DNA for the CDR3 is TGTGCCACCAGTGAACCCGGGACTACGAGCTCCTACAATGAGCAGTTCTTC.

The CDR3 spells CASSVGLAGGGTQYF. CDR3 nucleotides: TGTGCCAGCAGCGTGGGACTAGCGGGAGGGGGTACGCAGTATTTT. The chain combines TRBV9 with TRBJ2-3; 16 nucleotides agree with TRBD2. The trim removed 2 bases at V and 8 bases at J, leaving 2 bases unmatched. Germline values: CDR1 SGDLS, CDR2 YYNGEE. This CDR3 comprises 15 residues. The full variable domain, completed using reference TRBV9 and TRBJ2-3, is DSGVTQTPKHLITATGQRVTLRCSPRSGDLSVYWYQQSLDQGLQFLIQYYNGEERAKGNILERFSAQQFPDLHSELNLSSLELGDSALYFCASSVGLAGGGTQYFGPGTRLTVL.

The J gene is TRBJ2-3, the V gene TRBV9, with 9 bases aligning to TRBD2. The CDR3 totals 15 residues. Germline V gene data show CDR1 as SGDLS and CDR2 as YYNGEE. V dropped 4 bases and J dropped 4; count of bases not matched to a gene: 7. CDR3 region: CASSPQAGGADTQYF. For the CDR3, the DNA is TGTGCCAGCAGCCCTCAAGCGGGAGGTGCAGATACGCAGTATTTT.

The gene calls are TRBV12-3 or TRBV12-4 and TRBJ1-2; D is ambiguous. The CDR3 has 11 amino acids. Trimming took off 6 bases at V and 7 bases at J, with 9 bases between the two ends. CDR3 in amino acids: CASSKTGGYTF. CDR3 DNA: TGTGCCAGCAGCAAGACGGGTGGCTACACCTTC.

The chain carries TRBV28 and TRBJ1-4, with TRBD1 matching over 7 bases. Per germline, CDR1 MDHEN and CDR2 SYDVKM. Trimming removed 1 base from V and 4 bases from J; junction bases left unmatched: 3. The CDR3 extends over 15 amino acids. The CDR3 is CASSLSGTDNEKLFF. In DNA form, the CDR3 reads TGTGCCAGCAGTTTATCCGGGACAGATAATGAAAAACTGTTTTTT.

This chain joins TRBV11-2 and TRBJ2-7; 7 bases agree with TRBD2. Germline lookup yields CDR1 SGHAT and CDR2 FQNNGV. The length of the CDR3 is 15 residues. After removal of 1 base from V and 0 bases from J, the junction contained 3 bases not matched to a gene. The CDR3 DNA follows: TGTGCCAGCAGCTTAGTGGGGGGGGGCTCCTACGAGCAGTACTTC. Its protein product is CASSLVGGGSYEQYF.

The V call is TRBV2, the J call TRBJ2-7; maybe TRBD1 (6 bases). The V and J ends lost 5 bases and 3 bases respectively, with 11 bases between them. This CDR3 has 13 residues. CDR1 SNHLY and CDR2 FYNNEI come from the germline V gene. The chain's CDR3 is CASSRGSYYEQYF. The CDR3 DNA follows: TGTGCCAGCAGTAGGGGGTCCTACTACGAGCAGTACTTC.

As DNA, the CDR3 is TGTGCCACTGATGGGGGCTCCAATCAGCCCCAGCATTTT. Translation gives CATDGGSNQPQHF. V usage is TRBV19 and J usage is TRBJ1-5; tentative D call: TRBD1 (6 bases). This CDR3 contains 13 residues. CDR1 LNHDA and CDR2 SQIVND come from the germline V gene (reference sequence). The germline V and J ends were trimmed by 10 bases and 3 bases, with 13 bases remaining between them.

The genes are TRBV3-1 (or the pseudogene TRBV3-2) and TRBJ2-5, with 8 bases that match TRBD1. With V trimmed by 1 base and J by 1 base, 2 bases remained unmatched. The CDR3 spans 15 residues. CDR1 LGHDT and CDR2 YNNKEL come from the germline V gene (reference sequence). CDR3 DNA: TGTGCCAGCAGCCAAGGACAGGGGTTCCAAGAGACCCAGTACTTC. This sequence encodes CASSQGQGFQETQYF.

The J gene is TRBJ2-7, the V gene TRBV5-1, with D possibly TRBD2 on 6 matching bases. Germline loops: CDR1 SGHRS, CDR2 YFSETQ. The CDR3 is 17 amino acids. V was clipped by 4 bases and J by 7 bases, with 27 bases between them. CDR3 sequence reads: CASSEGIAESSGEEQYF. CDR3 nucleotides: TGCGCCAGCAGCGAAGGCATAGCGGAATCAAGTGGGGAGGAGCAGTACTTC.

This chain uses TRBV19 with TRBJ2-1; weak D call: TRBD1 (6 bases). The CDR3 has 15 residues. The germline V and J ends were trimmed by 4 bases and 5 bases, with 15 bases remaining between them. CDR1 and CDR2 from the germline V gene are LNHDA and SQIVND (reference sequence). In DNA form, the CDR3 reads TGTGCCAGTAGTACACGACAGGAAGAGAACAATGAGCAGTTCTTC. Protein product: CASSTRQEENNEQFF.

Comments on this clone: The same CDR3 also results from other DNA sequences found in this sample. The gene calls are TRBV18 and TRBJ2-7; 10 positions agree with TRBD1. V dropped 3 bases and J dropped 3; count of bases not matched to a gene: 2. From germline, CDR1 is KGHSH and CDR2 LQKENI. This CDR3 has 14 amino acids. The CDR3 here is CASSPGTGDYEQYF. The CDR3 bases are TGTGCCAGCTCACCTGGGACAGGGGACTACGAGCAGTACTTC.

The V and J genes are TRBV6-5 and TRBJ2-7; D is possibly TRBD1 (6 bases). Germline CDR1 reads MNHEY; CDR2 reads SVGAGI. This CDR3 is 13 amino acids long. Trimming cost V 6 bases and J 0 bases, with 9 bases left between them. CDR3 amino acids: CASRDSSSYEQYF. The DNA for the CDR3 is TGTGCCAGCAGGGACAGCAGCTCCTACGAGCAGTACTTC.

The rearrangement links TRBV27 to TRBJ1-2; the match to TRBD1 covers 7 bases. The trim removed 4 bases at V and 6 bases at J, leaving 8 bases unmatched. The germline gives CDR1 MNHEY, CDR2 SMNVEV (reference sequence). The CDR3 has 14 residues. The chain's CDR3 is CASSSGQEHNGYTF. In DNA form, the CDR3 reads TGTGCCAGCAGTTCAGGACAGGAGCATAATGGCTACACCTTC.

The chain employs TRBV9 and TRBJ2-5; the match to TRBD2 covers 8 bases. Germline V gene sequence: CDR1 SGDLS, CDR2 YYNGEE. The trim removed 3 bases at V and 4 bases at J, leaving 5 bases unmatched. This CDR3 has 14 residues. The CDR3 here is CASSALSGGETQYF. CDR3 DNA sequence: TGTGCCAGCAGCGCATTAAGCGGGGGAGAGACCCAGTACTTC.

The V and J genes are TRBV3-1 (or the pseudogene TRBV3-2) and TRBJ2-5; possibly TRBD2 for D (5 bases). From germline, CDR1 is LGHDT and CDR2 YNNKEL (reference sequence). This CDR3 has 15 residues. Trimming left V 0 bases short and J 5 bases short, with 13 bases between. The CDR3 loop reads CASSQEGSDGETQYF. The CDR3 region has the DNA TGTGCCAGCAGCCAAGAAGGGAGCGACGGTGAGACCCAGTACTTC.

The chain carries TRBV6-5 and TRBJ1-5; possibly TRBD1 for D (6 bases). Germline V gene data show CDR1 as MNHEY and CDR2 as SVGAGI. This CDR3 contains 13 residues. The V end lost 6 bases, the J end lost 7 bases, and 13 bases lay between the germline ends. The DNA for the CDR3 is TGTGCCAGCAGCAGGGGCGACGGGCAGCCCCAGCATTTT. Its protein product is CASSRGDGQPQHF.

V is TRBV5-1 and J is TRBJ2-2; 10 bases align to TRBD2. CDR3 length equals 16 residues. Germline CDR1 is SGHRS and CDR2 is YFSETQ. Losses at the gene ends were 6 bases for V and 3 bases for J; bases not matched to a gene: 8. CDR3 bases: TGCGCCAGCAAAAGGGGGACTAGCGACGACACCGGGGAGCTGTTTTTT. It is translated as CASKRGTSDDTGELFF.

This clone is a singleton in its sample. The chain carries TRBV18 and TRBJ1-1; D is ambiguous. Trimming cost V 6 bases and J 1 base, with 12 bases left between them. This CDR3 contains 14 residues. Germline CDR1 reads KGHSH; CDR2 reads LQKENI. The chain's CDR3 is CASSPGIGNTEAFF. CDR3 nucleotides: TGTGCCAGCTCTCCCGGGATAGGGAACACTGAAGCTTTCTTT.

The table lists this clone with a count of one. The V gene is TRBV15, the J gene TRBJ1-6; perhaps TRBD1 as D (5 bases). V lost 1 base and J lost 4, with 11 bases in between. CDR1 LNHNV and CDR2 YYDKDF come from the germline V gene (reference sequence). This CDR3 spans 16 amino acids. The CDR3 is CATSRGAGQYNSPLHF. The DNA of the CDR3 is TGTGCCACCAGCAGAGGGGCGGGGCAATATAATTCACCCCTCCACTTT.